The rows below give T cell receptor beta chains drawn from one sample of a study of cytomegalovirus exposure and HLA in healthy donors. Profiling relied on immunoSEQ multiplex PCR, and the TCRdb table lists in-frame clones only, not all of them. The profile shows about 120,000 clones, around 84% of them singletons. Sequencing was done on a sample of PBMCs. Receptor source: a woman aged 40-49 years in good health and CMV-seronegative. Both conserved end residues are part of each CDR3. The order of the fields is V gene, clone size, J gene, D gene, CDR3 protein, CDR3 DNA. D genes are given only for firm matches. Size is omitted from some rows. Given values are once, few, many or a class for expanded clones.

>TRBV7-8|NA|TRBJ2-1|NA
CASSPRYGGDEQFF
TGTGCCAGCAGTCCTAGGTACGGCGGGGATGAGCAGTTCTTC
>TRBV13|NA|TRBJ1-1|NA
CASSLTRYTEAFF
TGTGCCAGCAGCTTAACCCGGTACACTGAAGCTTTCTTT
>TRBV19|NA|TRBJ1-1|NA
CASSYGSNTEAFF
TGTGCCAGTAGTTACGGTTCCAACACTGAAGCTTTCTTT
>TRBV29-1|NA|TRBJ2-2|NA
CSVGGRGPARGAEIMNTGELFF
TGCAGCGTTGGGGGCAGGGGCCCAGCTAGAGGAGCGGAAATTATGAACACCGGGGAGCTGTTTTTT
>TRBV19|once|TRBJ1-1|NA
CASTFLERRTEAFF
TGTGCCAGTACCTTTTTGGAGCGGCGAACTGAAGCTTTCTTT
>TRBV27|NA|TRBJ2-1|TRBD2
CASNKGLAGGRGSYNEQFF
TGTGCCAGCAACAAAGGTCTGGCGGGAGGGAGAGGCTCCTACAATGAGCAGTTCTTC
>TRBV5-1|NA|TRBJ2-7|TRBD1
CASSFRTGRPEQYF
TGCGCCAGCAGCTTCCGGACAGGGCGGCCGGAGCAGTACTTC
>TRBV4-2|NA|TRBJ1-2|TRBD1
CASSREGDRGRYTF
TGTGCCAGCAGCCGAGAGGGGGACAGGGGTCGCTACACCTTC
>TRBV7-2|NA|TRBJ2-7|TRBD1
CASSLQGDYEQYF
TGTGCCAGCAGCTTACAGGGGGACTACGAGCAGTACTTC
>TRBV5-4|NA|TRBJ2-7|NA
CASSWGTSSYEQYF
TGTGCCAGCAGCTGGGGGACAAGCTCCTACGAGCAGTACTTC
>TRBV19|once|TRBJ2-2|NA
CASSIEAGGTGELFF
TGTGCCAGTAGTATAGAGGCTGGGGGGACCGGGGAGCTGTTTTTT
>TRBV28|NA|TRBJ2-1|NA
CASSDPLAVSSYNEQFF
TGTGCCAGCAGTGATCCCCTGGCGGTGAGCTCCTACAATGAGCAGTTCTTC
>TRBV28|NA|TRBJ2-1|TRBD2
CASSLGSGHGNEQFF
TGTGCCAGCAGTTTAGGTAGCGGGCATGGGAATGAGCAGTTCTTC
>TRBV5-1|NA|TRBJ2-5|NA
CASSQFTGTEGETQYF
TGCGCCAGCAGCCAGTTCACCGGGACGGAGGGGGAGACCCAGTACTTC
>TRBV28|NA|TRBJ1-4|TRBD1
CASSLWTGTGNEKLFF
TGTGCCAGCAGTTTATGGACCGGGACAGGAAATGAAAAACTGTTTTTT
>TRBV19|NA|TRBJ1-2|TRBD1
CASSLSGQGNYGYTF
TGTGCCAGTAGCCTATCAGGACAGGGAAACTATGGCTACACCTTC
>TRBV29-1|NA|TRBJ2-1|NA
CSVALAYNEQFF
TGCAGCGTAGCGTTAGCGTACAATGAGCAGTTCTTC
>TRBV5-6|NA|TRBJ2-7|NA
CASSAGLGGEQYF
TGTGCCAGCAGCGCAGGACTGGGGGGCGAGCAGTACTTC
>TRBV27|few|TRBJ2-3|TRBD2
CASTKRGLAGSDTQYF
TGTGCCAGCACCAAGCGGGGACTAGCGGGCTCAGATACGCAGTATTTT
>TRBV28|few|TRBJ2-7|NA
CASSPWHGGLNEQYF
TGTGCCAGCAGTCCGTGGCACGGGGGGCTGAACGAGCAGTACTTC
>TRBV5-4|once|TRBJ2-7|NA
CASREGWLPTYEQYF
TGTGCCAGCCGGGAAGGGTGGCTACCTACCTACGAGCAGTACTTC
>TRBV7-2|few|TRBJ1-2|NA
CASSHSPKYGYTF
TGTGCCAGCAGCCACTCCCCAAAGTATGGCTACACCTTC
>TRBV18|NA|TRBJ2-5|NA
CASSPLDPGEGETQYF
TGTGCCAGCTCACCACTCGACCCCGGGGAAGGGGAGACCCAGTACTTC
>TRBV28|NA|TRBJ1-2|TRBD1
CASSFDRGYNYGYTF
TGTGCCAGCAGTTTTGACAGGGGATATAACTATGGCTACACCTTC
>TRBV7-3|NA|TRBJ1-5|TRBD1
CASSGQDGGPQHF
TGTGCCAGCAGCGGACAGGACGGAGGGCCCCAGCATTTT
>TRBV11-2|NA|TRBJ2-1|NA
CASSPTPQVLEQFF
TGTGCCAGCAGCCCGACACCCCAGGTGCTTGAGCAGTTCTTC
>TRBV19|NA|TRBJ2-6|NA
CASTQWGATAGANVLTF
TGTGCCAGTACACAGTGGGGCGCGACTGCTGGGGCCAACGTCCTGACTTTC
>TRBV2|NA|TRBJ2-7|NA
CASRWAYEQYF
TGTGCCAGCAGATGGGCATACGAGCAGTACTTC
>TRBV5-1|NA|TRBJ2-1|TRBD1
CASQRTGDEQFF
TGCGCCAGTCAGCGGACAGGGGACGAGCAGTTCTTC
>TRBV27|NA|TRBJ1-5|NA
CASSLSTGSNQPQHF
TGTGCCAGCAGTTTATCGACGGGAAGCAATCAGCCCCAGCATTTT
>TRBV18|NA|TRBJ2-1|TRBD2
CASSPGGGEQFF
TGTGCCAGCTCACCAGGCGGGGGTGAGCAGTTCTTC
>TRBV7-9|NA|TRBJ1-2|TRBD1
CASSLDPGGGYTF
TGTGCCAGCAGCTTAGACCCAGGGGGCGGCTACACCTTC
>TRBV4-1|NA|TRBJ2-1|NA
CASSQGPTMRQFF
TGCGCCAGCAGCCAGGGGCCCACAATGAGGCAGTTCTTC
>TRBV7-6|NA|TRBJ2-3|NA
CASSLDPQSTDTQYF
TGTGCCAGCAGCTTAGATCCCCAATCTACTGATACGCAGTATTTT
>TRBV28|NA|TRBJ1-5|NA
CASSFVLNQPQHF
TGTGCCAGCAGTTTCGTACTTAATCAGCCCCAGCATTTT
>TRBV10-1|NA|TRBJ1-1|TRBD1
CASSGQGNTEAFF
TGCGCCAGCAGTGGACAGGGCAACACTGAAGCTTTCTTT
>TRBV13|NA|TRBJ2-7|NA
CASSLAPGTDYEQYF
TGTGCCAGCAGCTTAGCCCCGGGCACAGACTACGAGCAGTACTTC
>TRBV6-5|NA|TRBJ1-1|NA
CASSYGPGYEAFF
TGTGCCAGCAGTTATGGACCGGGGTATGAAGCTTTCTTT
>TRBV6-1|few|TRBJ1-5|NA
CASSIWADQPQHF
TGTGCCAGCAGTATCTGGGCCGATCAGCCCCAGCATTTT
>TRBV2|NA|TRBJ2-1|TRBD2
CATTMGGAGRGYNEQFF
TGTGCCACCACCATGGGAGGGGCCGGGCGGGGATACAATGAGCAGTTCTTC
>TRBV19|NA|TRBJ1-5|TRBD1
CASSPDRGIQPQHF
TGTGCCAGTAGTCCCGACAGGGGCATCCAGCCCCAGCATTTT
>TRBV25-1|once|TRBJ2-7|NA
CASSESPHRAPCYEQYF
TGTGCCAGCAGTGAATCCCCTCACAGGGCCCCCTGCTACGAGCAGTACTTC
>TRBV28|NA|TRBJ1-3|NA
CASSLSGGNTIYF
TGTGCCAGCAGTTTATCGGGAGGAAACACCATATATTTT
>TRBV7-9|NA|TRBJ2-1|NA
CSSSLGRAFYNEQFF
TGTTCCAGCAGCTTAGGTAGAGCGTTCTACAATGAGCAGTTCTTC
>TRBV28|NA|TRBJ2-7|TRBD1
CASSPPGTVTYEQYF
TGTGCCAGCAGTCCCCCCGGGACAGTTACCTACGAGCAGTACTTC
>TRBV6-5|NA|TRBJ2-5|TRBD2
CASSYLTSHQYF
TGTGCCAGCAGTTATCTGACTAGCCACCAGTACTTC
>TRBV7-9|NA|TRBJ2-7|TRBD1
CASSLGGQDRSYEQYF
TGTGCCAGCAGCTTAGGGGGACAGGACCGCTCCTACGAGCAGTACTTC
>TRBV7-6|NA|TRBJ2-3|NA
CASSFRGGQAINTDTQYF
TGTGCCAGCAGCTTCAGGGGGGGACAGGCCATCAACACAGATACGCAGTATTTT
>TRBV4-2|NA|TRBJ2-3|TRBD2
CASSRTTSLTDTQYF
TGTGCCAGCAGCCGGACGACTAGCCTCACAGATACGCAGTATTTT
>TRBV19|few|TRBJ2-3|NA
CASRRFEGTDTQYF
TGTGCCAGTAGAAGGTTTGAGGGAACAGATACGCAGTATTTT
>TRBV18|NA|TRBJ1-1|TRBD1
CASSPTPGQSEAFF
TGTGCCAGCTCCCCCACCCCGGGACAGAGTGAAGCTTTCTTT
>TRBV28|NA|TRBJ2-7|NA
CASSSYRRGLGYEQYF
TGTGCCAGCAGTTCATACCGCAGGGGCCTCGGCTACGAGCAGTACTTC
>TRBV7-8|NA|TRBJ2-1|TRBD2
CASSLGPTGKGTSGNEQFF
TGTGCCAGCAGCTTGGGGCCGACAGGGAAAGGGACTAGCGGGAATGAGCAGTTCTTC
>TRBV4-2|NA|TRBJ2-1|TRBD2
CASSQPGLAGGSSSYNEQFF
TGTGCCAGCAGCCAACCCGGACTAGCGGGAGGGTCGAGCTCCTACAATGAGCAGTTCTTC